This TCR beta chain was identified during a study of T cells in Graves' hyperthyroidism and ophthalmopathy (dated by TCRdb to 2018 to 2020). At the level of the whole study: Peripheral blood samples were taken at initial diagnosis, before any treatment was given. An independent validation cohort of around 20 hyperthyroidism patients and approximately 17 patients who later progressed to ophthalmopathy tested prospective prediction of ophthalmopathy. After blood sampling, hyperthyroidism patients were treated with methimazole at a starting dose of 30 mg daily, and ophthalmopathy patients were treated with high-dose intravenous methylprednisolone. TCR Vbeta CDR3 sequencing of 120 to 150 peripheral blood samples (over 40 ophthalmopathy, 75 to 80 hyperthyroidism and around 17 progressor patients) is reported in the paper. In about 6 Graves' hyperthyroidism patients, the study also compared T-cell repertoires from thyroid tissue with T-cell repertoires from blood. The approximately 100 discovery patients were divided at random into training and test sets in a 7:3 ratio. A discovery cohort of approximately 97 patients, roughly 45 with Graves' ophthalmopathy and 55 to 60 with stable Graves' hyperthyroidism, was used to find distinguishing TCR V-J signatures.

Ophthalmopathy patients had moderately to severely active disease, with a Clinical Activity Score of 3 or more, a NOSPECS grade of 4 or more, and a disease duration of less than 3 months. Exclusion was applied to patients with uncontrolled infections, other autoimmune diseases, pregnancy or lactation. Diagnoses relied on clinical symptoms, serum thyroxine and TRAb, thyroid ultrasound and orbital computed tomography. PBMCs were isolated from about 9.2 ml of fresh peripheral blood by Ficoll-Paque density gradient centrifugation. Total RNA was extracted using Trizol reagent, and RNA quality was assessed on an Agilent 2100 Bioanalyzer. CDR1 and CDR2 are read off the germline V gene (reference sequence) as LNHDA and SQIVND. Deletion took 8 bases off V and 3 bases off J, with a span of 17 bases between the germline ends. The CDR3 sequence holds 15 residues, the cysteine and phenylalanine included. Just the 45-base CDR3 DNA is kept, in frame starting at base 1.

The TCR beta CDR3 regions were amplified from RNA transcripts. A first-round RT-PCR of the TCR CDR3 used the HTBI primer set with the Qiagen OneStep RT-PCR kit. A second multiplex PCR round built the libraries, followed by size selection and purification. Paired-end sequencing of the libraries was performed with 100 bp reads on an Illumina HiSeq2000. The study's own analysis went as follows. SOAPnuke was used to process the raw data, with reads discarded if the reads contained adapters or uncalled bases, had a mean Phred below 15, or lacked an exact constant-primer or identifier match. COPE v1.2.5 was used to merge the high-quality paired reads, and each unique nucleotide sequence was defined as a clonotype. MiTCR v1.1 was used to align clonotypes to the IMGT TRBV, TRBD and TRBJ reference segments. The analysis included only V-J combinations with a frequency above 0.0001, which together covered over 98% of the repertoires. A TCS score was defined as the ratio between F50 (clonal expansion) and ExV (chaos), using BLOSUM62-based TCRdist between CDR3 peptides within each V-J. Welch's t-statistics and random forest reduced fewer than 600 V-J features to fewer than 15, which were used in a naive Bayes classifier (R e1071). In-frame beta chains were kept once TCRdb had trimmed the public reads at Q25 with fastp and called clones with MiXCR. Identical CDR3 protein sequences are pooled into one entry, listed with their most common genes and DNA. TCRdb's processing, not the study's, gives the V and J calls here. The sample table records approximately 300,000 distinct CDR3 sequences; roughly 18% of these occur just once. The ten largest make up 35% to 45% of the sample.

What the work shows at the level of the full study, not this receptor alone: No statistical method was used to set the sample size in advance, and investigators knew the group allocation. Blood samples also contained most of the expanded thyroid clonotypes (frequency above 0.001), which suggests that blood repertoires may reflect thyroid immune responses. In validation, progression to ophthalmopathy was predicted by the model with almost 71% sensitivity and 72% to 85% specificity, a median of around 5.9 months before onset. A 13 V-J signature model separated ophthalmopathy from stable hyperthyroidism, with roughly 88% sensitivity and roughly 81% specificity in cross-validation and 80%/75% in testing.

This clonotype was observed a single time. The target of this receptor is not known. Within one base of it there is no much larger clone, and no base qualities were kept. A solitary read yields weak support. The chain uses TRBV19 and TRBJ1-3; the D gene lacks a confident call. The clonotype comes from a man between 45 and 60 years old with Graves' ophthalmopathy. Sequencing was performed on blood. The sequence in DNA is TGTGCCAGTGGGAGCCGTCCTCTGAGTGGAAACACCATATATTTT. The encoded protein is CASGSRPLSGNTIYF.